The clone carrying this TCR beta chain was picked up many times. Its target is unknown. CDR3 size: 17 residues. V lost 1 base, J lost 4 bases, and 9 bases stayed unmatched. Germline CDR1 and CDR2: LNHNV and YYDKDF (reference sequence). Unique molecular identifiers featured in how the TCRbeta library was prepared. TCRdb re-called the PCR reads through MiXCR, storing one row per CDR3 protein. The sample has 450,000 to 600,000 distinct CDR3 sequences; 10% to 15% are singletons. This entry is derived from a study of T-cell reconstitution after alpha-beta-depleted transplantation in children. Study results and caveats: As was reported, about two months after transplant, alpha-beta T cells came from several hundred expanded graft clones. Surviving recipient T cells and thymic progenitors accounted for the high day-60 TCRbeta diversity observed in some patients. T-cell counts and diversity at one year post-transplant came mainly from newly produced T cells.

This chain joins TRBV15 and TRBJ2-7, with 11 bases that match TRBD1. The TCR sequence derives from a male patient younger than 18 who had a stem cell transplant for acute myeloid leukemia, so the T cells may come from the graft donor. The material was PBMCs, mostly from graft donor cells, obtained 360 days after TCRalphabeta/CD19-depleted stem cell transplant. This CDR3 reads CATSRVFGTGGGYEQYF. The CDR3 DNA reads TGTGCCACCAGCAGAGTTTTCGGGACAGGGGGAGGATACGAGCAGTACTTC. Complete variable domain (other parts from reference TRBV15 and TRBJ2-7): DAMVIQNPRYQVTQFGKPVTLSCSQTLNHNVMYWYQQKSSQAPKLLFHYYDKDFNNEADTPDNFQSRRPNTSFCFLDIRSPGLGDTAMYLCATSRVFGTGGGYEQYFGPGTRLTVT.